This passage covers 19 T cell receptor beta chains from one sample sequenced in a study of control samples from healthy donors and cancer patients. The protocol was immunoSEQ multiplex PCR, while the TCRdb copy is restricted to in-frame clones and leaves out a portion. The table lists over 20,000 clones, approximately 78% of them singletons. Source material: PBMCs. The receptors shown here come from a man aged 55 to 70 with colorectal cancer.

The chain links TRBV2 to TRBJ2-3; no definite D call. This CDR3 region has 15 residues. Germline V gives CDR1 SNHLY, CDR2 FYNNEI. V was cut by 3 bases and J by 4 bases, with 14 bases left in between. CDR3 coding DNA: TGTGCCAGCAGTGAGACGGCAGGTGTACCAGATACGCAGTATTTT. Translating it yields CASSETAGVPDTQYF. The variable domain in full, completed from reference TRBV2 and TRBJ2-3, reads EPEVTQTPSHQVTQMGQEVILRCVPISNHLYFYWYRQILGQKVEFLVSFYNNEISEKSEIFDDQFSVERPDGSNFTLKIRSTKLEDSAMYFCASSETAGVPDTQYFGPGTRLTVL.

V and J are TRBV27 and TRBJ2-3, with 9 bases matching TRBD1. Germline CDR1 MNHEY, CDR2 SMNVEV (reference sequence). V lost 6 bases, J lost 5 bases, and 6 bases stayed unmatched. This CDR3 has 14 amino acids. As DNA, the CDR3 is TGTGCCAGCAGGGGACACAGGGGGCAAGATACGCAGTATTTT. It codes for CASRGHRGQDTQYF.

This chain links TRBV5-1 with TRBJ2-2; 8 bases match TRBD2. V gave up 4 bases and J gave up 4 bases; unmatched junction bases: 6. Per the germline V gene, CDR1 is SGHRS and CDR2 is YFSETQ. The CDR3 consists of 15 residues. The CDR3 DNA reads as TGCGCCAGCAGCGTTCAGCGGGGGCCCACCGGGGAGCTGTTTTTT. This translates into CASSVQRGPTGELFF.

The chain links TRBV24-1 to TRBJ1-2, with D possibly TRBD1 on 5 matching bases. This CDR3 spans 15 amino acids. The V end lost 4 bases, the J end lost 1 base, and 12 bases lay between the germline ends. Germline V gene data show CDR1 as KGHDR and CDR2 as SFDVKD. The DNA of the CDR3 is TGTGCCACCAGTGAAGCAGGGCCGATTAACTATGGCTACACCTTC. Its protein product is CATSEAGPINYGYTF.

The chain has TRBV5-1 and TRBJ2-2, with unresolved D. In germline, CDR1 is SGHRS, CDR2 YFSETQ. The CDR3 is 14 amino acids. Trimming pared 2 bases from V and 4 bases from J, leaving 9 bases between. Written as DNA, the CDR3 is TGCGCCAGCAGCTTTGGGGATACCACCGGGGAGCTGTTTTTT. Translating gives CASSFGDTTGELFF.

The chain couples TRBV18 to TRBJ1-1; D uncertain. CDR1 and CDR2 from the germline V gene are KGHSH and LQKENI. Trimming took off 1 base at V and 8 bases at J, with 11 bases between the two ends. CDR3 length: 13 amino acids. CDR3 protein: CASSPLTSSEAFF. CDR3 in DNA: TGTGCCAGCTCACCACTCACAAGCTCAGAAGCTTTCTTT.

The chain is built from TRBV11-1 and TRBJ1-3; D remains ambiguous. The CDR3 has 15 residues. CDR1 is SGHAT and CDR2 is FQDESV in the germline V gene (reference sequence). Trimming stripped 2 bases from V and 1 base from J, with 9 bases between. CDR3 bases: TGTGCCAGCAGCTTAACGGGCCATTCTGGAAACACCATATATTTT. This codes for CASSLTGHSGNTIYF.

This clone was detected once. V usage is TRBV5-1 and J usage is TRBJ2-7, with TRBD1 matching over 9 bases. CDR1 and CDR2 (germline): SGHRS, YFSETQ. V lost 4 bases and J lost 6; bases outside the gene matches: 8. The CDR3 consists of 14 residues. The chain's CDR3 is CASSKGRDRAEQYF. CDR3 bases: TGCGCCAGCAGCAAAGGACGGGACAGGGCCGAGCAGTACTTC.

This clone was recorded a few times. The chain links TRBV5-6 to TRBJ1-3, with no clear D. Germline-derived CDR1 and CDR2 are SGHDT and YYEEEE. CDR3 length: 14 amino acids. Trimming removed 0 bases at V and 4 bases at J, with 8 bases between. The CDR3 spells CASSLGLGGNTIYF. In DNA form, the CDR3 reads TGTGCCAGCAGCTTGGGTCTGGGAGGAAACACCATATATTTT.

This clone is a singleton in its sample. This chain connects TRBV6-2 or TRBV6-3 to TRBJ1-1, with 8 bases fitting TRBD1. The CDR3 sequence is 14 residues long. The germline V gene has CDR1 MNHEY and CDR2 SVGEGT. The V segment lost 4 bases and the J segment 2 bases; nucleotides outside the gene matches: 3. The CDR3 sequence: CASSFGQGNTEAFF. CDR3 bases: TGTGCCAGCAGTTTTGGACAGGGTAACACTGAAGCTTTCTTT.

The chain is built from TRBV12-5 and TRBJ2-5, with TRBD2 matching 9 bases. J lost 3 bases, V lost 6 bases, and 8 bases had no gene match. The CDR3 spans 15 residues. The V gene's germline CDR1 is LGHNT and CDR2 FRNRAP. The CDR3 here is CASGPGTSREETQYF. The CDR3, as DNA: TGTGCTAGTGGCCCCGGGACTAGCAGAGAAGAGACCCAGTACTTC.

The V gene is TRBV18, the J gene TRBJ1-5; unclear D gene. This CDR3 has 15 residues. Germline V gene data show CDR1 as KGHSH and CDR2 as LQKENI. The V end was cut by 1 base, the J end by 6 bases, with 13 bases between. The CDR3 DNA reads as TGTGCCAGCTCACCACGAGGGCGCGAGGGTCAGCCCCAGCATTTT. It specifies CASSPRGREGQPQHF. The complete variable domain, with remaining parts taken from reference TRBV18 and TRBJ1-5, reads NAGVMQNPRHLVRRRGQEARLRCSPMKGHSHVYWYRQLPEEGLKFMVYLQKENIIDESGMPKERFSAEFPKEGPSILRIQQVVRGDSAAYFCASSPRGREGQPQHFGDGTRLSIL.

This rearrangement joins TRBV5-1 to TRBJ1-6, with 7 positions matching TRBD1. The CDR3 is 18 residues long. The germline CDR1 and CDR2 sequences are SGHRS and YFSETQ. The V gene end was trimmed by 4 bases and the J gene end by 9 bases; junction bases not matched to a gene: 19. The CDR3 nucleotides are TGCGCCAGCAGCCCTTTGGGCCAGGGGGGCGGCTTTAGTTCACCCCTCCACTTT. The encoded protein is CASSPLGQGGGFSSPLHF.

V is TRBV19 and J is TRBJ1-1; TRBD1 aligns across 7 bases. CDR1 and CDR2 (germline): LNHDA, SQIVND (reference sequence). With 5 bases clipped from V and 10 bases from J, the junction kept 16 bases outside the gene matches. The CDR3 covers 15 residues. The CDR3 loop reads CASSYRDSPVITAFF. CDR3 DNA sequence: TGTGCCAGTAGTTACCGGGACAGCCCTGTAATTACAGCTTTCTTT.

The V and J genes are TRBV7-6 and TRBJ2-3; D perhaps matches TRBD2 (7 bases). The germline CDR1 and CDR2 sequences are SGHVS and FNYEAQ. Trimming cost V 7 bases and J 2 bases, with 13 bases left between them. The CDR3 runs 14 residues. CDR3 amino acids: CASTRGASTDTQYF. The CDR3 DNA follows: TGTGCCAGCACCCGGGGGGCTTCCACAGATACGCAGTATTTT.

This clone was detected only a few times. This chain uses TRBV5-6 with TRBJ1-2, with D uncertain. Germline V gives CDR1 SGHDT, CDR2 YYEEEE. V was clipped by 1 base and J by 1 base, with 8 bases between them. The CDR3 has 14 residues. The CDR3 loop is CASSLSVSNYGYTF. As DNA, the CDR3 is TGTGCCAGCAGCTTGAGTGTCAGTAACTATGGCTACACCTTC.

The chain recombines TRBV11-2 with TRBJ1-3; 7 bases match TRBD1. The CDR3 has 13 amino acids. After removal of 3 bases from V and 11 bases from J, the junction contained 7 bases not matched to a gene. Per germline, CDR1 SGHAT and CDR2 FQNNGV. CDR3 nucleotide sequence: TGTGCCAGCAGCTTCCGGGACAGACAACCCATATATTTT. Translation gives CASSFRDRQPIYF.

The chain has TRBV10-3 and TRBJ1-5; D is possibly TRBD1 (6 bases). The germline V gene has CDR1 ENHRY and CDR2 SYGVKD. The length of the CDR3 is 16 residues. With 3 bases removed from V and 6 bases from J, the gap between germline ends came to 18 bases. The CDR3: CAISEQDSRKGQPQHF. In DNA, the CDR3 is TGTGCCATCAGTGAACAGGACAGCCGTAAGGGTCAGCCCCAGCATTTT.

The V and J genes are TRBV30 and TRBJ2-5; D possibly corresponds to TRBD2 (6 bases). Germline-derived CDR1 and CDR2 are GTSNPN and SVGIG (reference sequence). The CDR3 is 16 amino acids. The germline V and J ends were trimmed by 3 bases and 2 bases, with 19 bases remaining between them. The CDR3 DNA is TGTGCCTGGAGCCACGGCGGGGTCAGCGTACAAGAGACCCAGTACTTC. Encoded protein: CAWSHGGVSVQETQYF. The full variable domain, in which reference TRBV30 and TRBJ2-5 provide the parts outside the CDR3, is SQTIHQWPATLVQPVGSPLSLECTVEGTSNPNLYWYRQAAGRGLQLLFYSVGIGQISSEVPQNLSASRPQDRQFILSSKKLLLSDSGFYLCAWSHGGVSVQETQYFGPGTRLLVL.